This T cell receptor (beta chain) was sequenced in a study of T cell responses to AZD1222 COVID-19 vaccine. Measured with immunoSEQ multiplex PCR; TCRdb has only the in-frame clones, and not every one. The sample contains 120,000 to 150,000 clones, approximately 89% of which appear only once. CDR3 length: 15 amino acids. Germline V gene lookup returns CDR1 GTSNPN and CDR2 SVGIG (reference sequence). V shed 0 bases and J shed 0 bases, with 9 bases lying between them. The specimen was peripheral blood, collected on day 0 of AZD1222 vaccination. The genes are TRBV30 and TRBJ1-5; D ambiguous. This TCR came from an adult in good health. CDR3 in DNA: TGTGCCTGGAGTGTATTCGGACCTAGCAATCAGCCCCAGCATTTT. It yields the protein CAWSVFGPSNQPQHF. Filled out from reference TRBV30 and TRBJ1-5, the complete variable domain reads SQTIHQWPATLVQPVGSPLSLECTVEGTSNPNLYWYRQAAGRGLQLLFYSVGIGQISSEVPQNLSASRPQDRQFILSSKKLLLSDSGFYLCAWSVFGPSNQPQHFGDGTRLSIL.